A selection of T cell receptor beta chains follows, all from one sample in a study of cytomegalovirus exposure and HLA in healthy donors. Using immunoSEQ multiplex PCR, the repertoire was profiled, and TCRdb retains in-frame clones only, with some absent. The data contain around 160,000 clones, around 67% of them seen just once; the ten biggest clones take up 3.5% to 5%. Sequences were obtained from PBMCs. These receptor sequences come from a woman aged 18-30 years in good health and CMV-seropositive. Each CDR3 is given without its conserved first and last residue. Each record gives: V gene, D gene, J gene, CDR3 protein. A D gene is named only where the DNA matches it firmly.

TRBV14	-	TRBJ2-3	ASSYLSDTQY
TRBV7-9	-	TRBJ1-4	ASSLPSGVEKLF
TRBV27	-	TRBJ2-6	ASSLEALGRGANVLT
TRBV27	-	TRBJ1-2	ASSLSGGMGENYGYT
TRBV5-4	-	TRBJ2-7	ASRRTASSYEQY
TRBV6-1	TRBD2	TRBJ2-3	ASSDRLAGIRDTQY
TRBV27	-	TRBJ1-5	ASSLWYSNNQPQH
TRBV21-1	-	TRBJ2-7	ASSKATRTAFTYEQY
TRBV2	-	TRBJ2-1	ASEDGRGYNEQF
TRBV10-2	TRBD2	TRBJ2-3	ASSELAGVPDTQY
TRBV6-1	-	TRBJ2-7	ASNTFFSIHEQY
TRBV7-9	TRBD1	TRBJ1-5	ASSLDYGDRVSNQPQH
TRBV5-8	-	TRBJ2-3	ASSRLGLTDTQY
TRBV7-9	TRBD1	TRBJ2-7	ASSRPGTGAYEQY
TRBV18	TRBD1	TRBJ2-7	ASSPFRDRGPYEQY
TRBV5-1	TRBD1	TRBJ2-1	ASSADRATYNEQF
TRBV19	-	TRBJ2-1	ASSIKGVGAYNEQF
TRBV7-2	-	TRBJ2-3	ASSLSGGTDTQY
TRBV28	TRBD2	TRBJ2-5	ASNNRLVGGETQY
TRBV15	-	TRBJ1-5	ATSRGSQPQH
TRBV9	-	TRBJ2-3	ASSVAPSSTDTQY
TRBV6-6	-	TRBJ1-2	ASSPDSNYGYT
TRBV7-3	-	TRBJ2-2	ASRPTGTQGGELF
TRBV27	TRBD1	TRBJ1-2	ASSDSGQYHVGYT
TRBV19	TRBD1	TRBJ1-2	ASSVVRDSRYPGGYGYT
TRBV7-2	TRBD1	TRBJ1-2	ASSSPGQGRSYYGYT
TRBV5-6	-	TRBJ1-2	ASSLARGYSYT
TRBV6-5	TRBD1	TRBJ2-3	ASSYSGGQGADTQY
TRBV7-9	TRBD2	TRBJ2-5	ASSPGTSGINQETQY
TRBV9	TRBD2	TRBJ2-1	ASSVSGLAGLGQF
TRBV18	-	TRBJ2-1	ASSPYPPGATGNEQF
TRBV25-1	-	TRBJ2-3	ASSEVDGQYTDTQY
TRBV19	TRBD2	TRBJ2-1	ASTELADLPYNEQF
TRBV5-1	-	TRBJ2-1	ASSLGPPDGGDEQF
TRBV2	-	TRBJ1-2	ASSEAYFTRTAGSGGYT
TRBV11-3	-	TRBJ2-1	ASSPTRRDNEQF
TRBV27	TRBD2	TRBJ2-1	ASSSRTSAYNEQF
TRBV18	TRBD1	TRBJ1-4	ASSAAGQGTRGGEKLF
TRBV18	TRBD2	TRBJ2-1	ASSPSGTSGNNEQF
TRBV28	TRBD1	TRBJ2-5	ASSLRTGGETQY
TRBV5-5	-	TRBJ2-7	ASSLGSDRSYEQY
TRBV29-1	-	TRBJ2-1	SAVEGVTF
TRBV2	-	TRBJ1-1	ASSGGGRNTEAF
TRBV7-9	TRBD2	TRBJ2-6	ASSSGGTGANVLT
TRBV6-5	TRBD1	TRBJ2-3	ASSSPGTGGTDTQY
TRBV10-3	TRBD2	TRBJ2-7	ATGAGGAASYEQY
TRBV9	-	TRBJ2-7	ASSETPSYEQY
TRBV7-9	TRBD2	TRBJ2-7	ASSFGGFYEQY